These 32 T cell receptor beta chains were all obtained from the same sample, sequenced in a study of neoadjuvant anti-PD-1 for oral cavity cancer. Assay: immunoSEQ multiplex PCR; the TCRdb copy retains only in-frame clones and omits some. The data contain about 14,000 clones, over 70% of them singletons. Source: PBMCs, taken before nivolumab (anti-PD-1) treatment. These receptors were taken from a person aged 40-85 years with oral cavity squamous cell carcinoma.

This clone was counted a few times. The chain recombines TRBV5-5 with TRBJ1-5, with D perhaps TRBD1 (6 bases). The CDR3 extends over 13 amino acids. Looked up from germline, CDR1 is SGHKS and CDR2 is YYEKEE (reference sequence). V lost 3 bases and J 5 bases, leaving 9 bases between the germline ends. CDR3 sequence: CASSWGADQPQHF. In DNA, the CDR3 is TGTGCCAGCAGCTGGGGGGCCGATCAGCCCCAGCATTTT.

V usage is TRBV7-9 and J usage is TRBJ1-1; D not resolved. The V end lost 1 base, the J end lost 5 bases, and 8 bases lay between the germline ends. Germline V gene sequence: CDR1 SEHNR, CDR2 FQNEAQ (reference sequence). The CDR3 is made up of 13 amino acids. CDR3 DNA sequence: TGTGCCAGCAGCTTAGAGGCGGGGACTGAAGCTTTCTTT. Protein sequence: CASSLEAGTEAFF.

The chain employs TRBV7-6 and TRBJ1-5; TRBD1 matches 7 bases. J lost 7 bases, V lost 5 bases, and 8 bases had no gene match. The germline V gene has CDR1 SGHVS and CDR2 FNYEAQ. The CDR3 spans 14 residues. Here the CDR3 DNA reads TGTGCCAGCAGCCCAAGGGGGCTGGGGCAGCCCCAGCATTTT. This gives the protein CASSPRGLGQPQHF.

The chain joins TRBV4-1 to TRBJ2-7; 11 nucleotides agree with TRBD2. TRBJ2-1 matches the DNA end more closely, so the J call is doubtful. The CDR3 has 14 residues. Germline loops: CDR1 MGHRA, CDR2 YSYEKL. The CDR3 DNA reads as TGCGCCAGCAACAAACTAGCGGGAGCCAATGAGCAGTTCTTC. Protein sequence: CASNKLAGANEQFF.

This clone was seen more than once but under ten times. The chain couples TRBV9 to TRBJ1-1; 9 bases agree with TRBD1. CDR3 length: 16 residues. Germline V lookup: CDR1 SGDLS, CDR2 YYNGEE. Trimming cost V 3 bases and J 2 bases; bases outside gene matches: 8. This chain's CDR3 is CASSDKLDRGNTEAFF. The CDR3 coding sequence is TGTGCCAGCAGCGATAAGCTGGACAGGGGAAACACTGAAGCTTTCTTT.

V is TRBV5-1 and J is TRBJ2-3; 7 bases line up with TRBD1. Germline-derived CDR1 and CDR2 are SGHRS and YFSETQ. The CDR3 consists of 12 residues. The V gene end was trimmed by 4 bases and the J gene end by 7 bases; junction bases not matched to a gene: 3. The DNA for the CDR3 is TGCGCCAGCAGCCCGGACAGGAATACGCAGTATTTT. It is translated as CASSPDRNTQYF.

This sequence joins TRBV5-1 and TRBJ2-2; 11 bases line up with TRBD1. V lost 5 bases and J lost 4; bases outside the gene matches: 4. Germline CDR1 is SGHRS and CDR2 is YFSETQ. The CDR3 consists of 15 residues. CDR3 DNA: TGCGCCAGCAGGCCCGGGACAGGGGGCACCGGGGAGCTGTTTTTT. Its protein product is CASRPGTGGTGELFF.

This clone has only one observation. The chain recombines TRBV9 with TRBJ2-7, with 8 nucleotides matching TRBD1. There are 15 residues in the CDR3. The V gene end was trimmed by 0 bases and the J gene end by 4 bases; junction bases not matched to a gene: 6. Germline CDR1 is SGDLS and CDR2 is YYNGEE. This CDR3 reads CASSVGQGATYEQYF. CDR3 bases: TGTGCCAGCAGCGTAGGGCAGGGGGCAACGTACGAGCAGTACTTC.

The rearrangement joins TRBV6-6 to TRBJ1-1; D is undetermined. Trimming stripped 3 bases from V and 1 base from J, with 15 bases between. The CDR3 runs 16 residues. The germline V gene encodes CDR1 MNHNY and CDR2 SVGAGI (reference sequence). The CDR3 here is CASSYPGRNPNTEAFF. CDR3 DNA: TGTGCCAGCAGTTATCCTGGACGGAACCCGAACACTGAAGCTTTCTTT.

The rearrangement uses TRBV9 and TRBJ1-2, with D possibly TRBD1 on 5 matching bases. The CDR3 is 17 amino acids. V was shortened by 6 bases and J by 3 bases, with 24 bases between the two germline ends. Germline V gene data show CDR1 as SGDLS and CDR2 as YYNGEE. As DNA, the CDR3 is TGTGCCAGCACCCCCAGCCCCGGCAGGGATTCCTACTATGGCTACACCTTC. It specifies CASTPSPGRDSYYGYTF.

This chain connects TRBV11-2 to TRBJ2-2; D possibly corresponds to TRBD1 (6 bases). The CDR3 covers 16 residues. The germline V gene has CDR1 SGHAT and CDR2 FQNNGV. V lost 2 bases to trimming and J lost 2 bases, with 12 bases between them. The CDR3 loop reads CASSLYLDRNTGELFF. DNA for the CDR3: TGTGCCAGCAGCTTATACCTGGACAGAAACACCGGGGAGCTGTTTTTT.

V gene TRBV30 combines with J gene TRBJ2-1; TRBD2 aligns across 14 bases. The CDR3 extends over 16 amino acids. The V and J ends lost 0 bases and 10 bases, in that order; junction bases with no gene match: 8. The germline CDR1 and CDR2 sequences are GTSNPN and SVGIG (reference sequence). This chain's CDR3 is CAWSVRTSGRRKEQFF. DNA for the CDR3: TGTGCCTGGAGTGTACGGACTAGCGGGAGGAGAAAGGAGCAGTTCTTC.

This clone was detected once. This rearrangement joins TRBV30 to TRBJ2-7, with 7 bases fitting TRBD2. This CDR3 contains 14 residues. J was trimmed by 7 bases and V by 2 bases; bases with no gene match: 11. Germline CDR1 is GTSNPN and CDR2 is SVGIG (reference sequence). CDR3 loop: CAWSPGLPLGEQYF. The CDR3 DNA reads TGTGCCTGGAGTCCGGGACTACCTCTGGGGGAGCAGTACTTC.

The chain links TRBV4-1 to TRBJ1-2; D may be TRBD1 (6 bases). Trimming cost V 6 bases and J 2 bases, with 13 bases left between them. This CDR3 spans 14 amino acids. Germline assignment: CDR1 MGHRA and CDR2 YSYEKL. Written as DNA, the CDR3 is TGCGCCAGCAGGCCTCCTCAGGGGAACTATGGCTACACCTTC. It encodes CASRPPQGNYGYTF.

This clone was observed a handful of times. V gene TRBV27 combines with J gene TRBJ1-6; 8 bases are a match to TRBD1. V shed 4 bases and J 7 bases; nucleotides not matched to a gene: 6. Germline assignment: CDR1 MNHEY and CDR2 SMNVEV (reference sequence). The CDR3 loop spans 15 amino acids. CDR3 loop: CASSSGGVLNSPLHF. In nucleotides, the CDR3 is TGTGCCAGCAGTTCAGGGGGCGTTCTGAATTCACCCCTCCACTTT.

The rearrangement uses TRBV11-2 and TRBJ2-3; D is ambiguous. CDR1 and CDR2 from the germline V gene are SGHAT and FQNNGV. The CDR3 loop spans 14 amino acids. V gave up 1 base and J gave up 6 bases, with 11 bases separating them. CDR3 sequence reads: CASSLGTPRDTQYF. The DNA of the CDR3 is TGTGCCAGCAGCTTAGGTACTCCCAGGGATACGCAGTATTTT.

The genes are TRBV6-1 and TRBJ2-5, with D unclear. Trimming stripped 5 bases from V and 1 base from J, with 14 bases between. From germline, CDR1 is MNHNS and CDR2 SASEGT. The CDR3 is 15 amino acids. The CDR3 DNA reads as TGTGCCAGCAGTCCGAACAGTATACTCCAAGAGACCCAGTACTTC. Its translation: CASSPNSILQETQYF.

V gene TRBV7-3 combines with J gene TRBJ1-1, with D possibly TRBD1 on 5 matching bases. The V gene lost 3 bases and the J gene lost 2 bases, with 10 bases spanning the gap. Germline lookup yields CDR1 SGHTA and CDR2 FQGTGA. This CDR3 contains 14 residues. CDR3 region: CASSLFGGNTEAFF. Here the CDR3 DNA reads TGTGCCAGCAGCTTGTTTGGGGGAAACACTGAAGCTTTCTTT.

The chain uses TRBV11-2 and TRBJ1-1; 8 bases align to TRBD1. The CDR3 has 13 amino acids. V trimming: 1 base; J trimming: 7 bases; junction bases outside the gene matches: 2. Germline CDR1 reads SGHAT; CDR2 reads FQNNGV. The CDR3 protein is CASSLGGQVEAFF. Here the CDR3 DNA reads TGTGCCAGCAGCTTAGGGGGACAGGTTGAAGCTTTCTTT. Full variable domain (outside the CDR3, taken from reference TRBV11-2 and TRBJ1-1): EAGVAQSPRYKIIEKRQSVAFWCNPISGHATLYWYQQILGQGPKLLIQFQNNGVVDDSQLPKDRFSAERLKGVDSTLKIQPAKLEDSAVYLCASSLGGQVEAFFGQGTRLTVV.

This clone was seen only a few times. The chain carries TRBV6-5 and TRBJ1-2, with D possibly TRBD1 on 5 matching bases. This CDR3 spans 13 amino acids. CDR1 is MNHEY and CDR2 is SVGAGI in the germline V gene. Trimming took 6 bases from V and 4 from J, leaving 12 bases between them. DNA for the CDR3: TGTGCCAGCAGCCAACAGGCTAGCTATGGCTACACCTTC. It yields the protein CASSQQASYGYTF.

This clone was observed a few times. The CDR3 DNA reads TGTGCCAGCAGTGAAGCAAGTCCTAGCGGGGTCCTTCCTTCCACAGATACGCAGTATTTT. It encodes CASSEASPSGVLPSTDTQYF. This chain joins TRBV2 and TRBJ2-3, with TRBD2 identical over 9 bases. Looked up from germline, CDR1 is SNHLY and CDR2 is FYNNEI. The ends lost 0 bases at V and 2 bases at J; junction bases unmatched: 15. The CDR3 is made up of 20 amino acids.

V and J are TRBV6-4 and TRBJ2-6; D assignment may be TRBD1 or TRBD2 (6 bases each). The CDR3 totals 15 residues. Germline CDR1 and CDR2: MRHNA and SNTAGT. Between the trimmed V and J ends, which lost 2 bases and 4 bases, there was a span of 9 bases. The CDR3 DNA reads TGTGCCAGCAGTGACGGGGGGCCCGGGGCCAACGTCCTGACTTTC. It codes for CASSDGGPGANVLTF.

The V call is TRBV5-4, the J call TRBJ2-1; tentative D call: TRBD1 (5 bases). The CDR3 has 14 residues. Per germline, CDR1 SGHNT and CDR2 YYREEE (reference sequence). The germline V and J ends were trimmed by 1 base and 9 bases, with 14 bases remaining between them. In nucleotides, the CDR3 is TGTGCCAGCAGCTTGCAGGGCCCTCTTAGTGAGCAGTTCTTC. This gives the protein CASSLQGPLSEQFF.

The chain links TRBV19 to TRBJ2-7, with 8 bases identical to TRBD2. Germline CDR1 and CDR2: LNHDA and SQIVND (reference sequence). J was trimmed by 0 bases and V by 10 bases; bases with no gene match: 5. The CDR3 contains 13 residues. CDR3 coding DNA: TGTGCCACCCGGCTAGCGGGCTCCTACGAGCAGTACTTC. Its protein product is CATRLAGSYEQYF.

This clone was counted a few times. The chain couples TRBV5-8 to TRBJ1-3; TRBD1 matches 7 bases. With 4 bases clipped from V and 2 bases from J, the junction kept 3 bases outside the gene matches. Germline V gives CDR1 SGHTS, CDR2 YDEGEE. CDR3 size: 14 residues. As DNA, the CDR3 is TGTGCCAGCAGCAAGGGACAGCCTGGAAACACCATATATTTT. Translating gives CASSKGQPGNTIYF.

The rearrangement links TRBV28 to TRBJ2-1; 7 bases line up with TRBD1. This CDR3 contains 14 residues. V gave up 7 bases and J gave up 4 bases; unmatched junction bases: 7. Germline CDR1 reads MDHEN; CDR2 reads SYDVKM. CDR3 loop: CASTGQASYNEQFF. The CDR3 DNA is TGTGCCAGCACTGGACAGGCCTCGTACAATGAGCAGTTCTTC.

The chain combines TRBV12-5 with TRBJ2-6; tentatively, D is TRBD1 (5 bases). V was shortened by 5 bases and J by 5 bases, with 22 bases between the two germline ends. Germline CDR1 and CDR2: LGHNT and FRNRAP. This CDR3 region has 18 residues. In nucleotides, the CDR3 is TGTGCTAGTGGTACCGAGAGTGCAGGACAAAGTCGGGCCAACGTCCTGACTTTC. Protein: CASGTESAGQSRANVLTF.

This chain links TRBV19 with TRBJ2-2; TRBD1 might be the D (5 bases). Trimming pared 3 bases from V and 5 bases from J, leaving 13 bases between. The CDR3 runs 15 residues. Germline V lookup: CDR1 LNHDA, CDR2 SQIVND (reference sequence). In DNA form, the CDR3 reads TGTGCCAGTAGTATCTCCAGGACAATAACCGGGGAGCTGTTTTTT. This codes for CASSISRTITGELFF.

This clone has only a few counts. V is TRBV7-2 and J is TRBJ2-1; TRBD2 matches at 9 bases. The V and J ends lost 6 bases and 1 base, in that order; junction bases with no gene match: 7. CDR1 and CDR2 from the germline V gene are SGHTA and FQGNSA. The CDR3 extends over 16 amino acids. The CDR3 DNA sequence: TGTGCCAGCAGACCTTACAGCGGGGGGTCCTACAATGAGCAGTTCTTC. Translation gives CASRPYSGGSYNEQFF.

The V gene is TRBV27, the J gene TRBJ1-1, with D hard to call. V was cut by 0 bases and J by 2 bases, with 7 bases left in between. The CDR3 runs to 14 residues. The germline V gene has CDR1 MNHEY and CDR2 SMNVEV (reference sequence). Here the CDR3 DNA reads TGTGCCAGCAGTTTATCCAGCCCAAACACTGAAGCTTTCTTT. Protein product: CASSLSSPNTEAFF.

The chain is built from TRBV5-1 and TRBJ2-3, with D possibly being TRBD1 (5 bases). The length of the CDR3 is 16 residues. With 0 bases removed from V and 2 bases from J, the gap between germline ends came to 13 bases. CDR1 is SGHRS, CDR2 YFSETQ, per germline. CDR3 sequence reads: CASSLDRQISTDTQYF. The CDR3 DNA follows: TGCGCCAGCAGCTTGGACAGGCAAATCTCCACAGATACGCAGTATTTT.

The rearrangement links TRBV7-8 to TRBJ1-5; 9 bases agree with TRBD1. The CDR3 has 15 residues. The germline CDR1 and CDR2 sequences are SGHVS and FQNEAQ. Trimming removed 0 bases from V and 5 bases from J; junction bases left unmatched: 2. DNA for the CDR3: TGTGCCAGCAGCTTAGCAACAGGGGGCTATCAGCCCCAGCATTTT. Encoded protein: CASSLATGGYQPQHF.